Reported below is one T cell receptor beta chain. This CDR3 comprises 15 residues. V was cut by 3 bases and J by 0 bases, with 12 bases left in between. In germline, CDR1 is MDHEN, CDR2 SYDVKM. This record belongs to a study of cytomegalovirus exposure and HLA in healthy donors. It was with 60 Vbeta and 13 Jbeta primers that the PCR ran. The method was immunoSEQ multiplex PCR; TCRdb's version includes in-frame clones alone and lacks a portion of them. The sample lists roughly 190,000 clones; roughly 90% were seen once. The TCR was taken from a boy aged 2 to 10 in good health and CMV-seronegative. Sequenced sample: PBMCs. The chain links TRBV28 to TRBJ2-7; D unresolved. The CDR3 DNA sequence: TGTGCCAGCAGTTTTGGGCCGCGCAACTCCTACGAGCAGTACTTC. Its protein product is CASSFGPRNSYEQYF.